This TCR beta chain was observed in a study of shared clonotypes between healthy human individuals. This clone was seen ten or more times. The protocol was immunoSEQ multiplex PCR, while the TCRdb copy is restricted to in-frame clones and leaves out a portion. This table holds under 750,000 clones, over 60% found once. Sequencing input: memory CD4+ T cells sorted from blood. The subset denotes: CD45RA-negative fraction. This TCR came from a woman under 40 in good health.

CDR3 in DNA: TGTGCCAGCAGCTGGGGGTCGGGACTACCCTCCTACGAGCAGTACTTC. Its translation is CASSWGSGLPSYEQYF. J is TRBJ2-7 and V is TRBV7-8, with 7 bases aligning to TRBD2. This CDR3 is 16 amino acids long. The junction had 9 bases not matched to a gene; V was cut back by 4 bases and J by 0 bases. Germline loops: CDR1 SGHVS, CDR2 FQNEAQ.